Presented here are 15 T cell receptor beta chains from one specimen sequenced in a study of T-cell reconstitution after alpha-beta-depleted transplantation in children. Construction of the TCRbeta library involved unique molecular identifiers. From the PCR reads, TCRdb called clonotypes with MiXCR, one entry per CDR3 protein. The sample holds about 600,000 distinct CDR3 sequences, about 23% seen once. The material sequenced was PBMCs, mostly from graft donor cells, taken 360 days after TCRalphabeta/CD19-depleted stem cell transplant. The receptors derive from a boy under two years old who had a stem cell transplant for acute myeloid leukemia, so the T cells may come from the graft donor.

This clonotype has just a few counts. The chain employs TRBV11-2 and TRBJ2-7; no definite D call. The CDR3 length is 13 residues. Germline CDR1 is SGHAT and CDR2 is FQNNGV. Trimming took off 6 bases at V and 4 bases at J, with 13 bases between the two ends. The DNA of the CDR3 is TGTGCCAGCAGAAAAGGTGGCAGATACGAGCAGTACGTC. Encoded protein: CASRKGGRYEQYV.

This clonotype showed up just a few times. This chain uses TRBV7-2 with TRBJ2-2; a possible D gene is TRBD2 (6 bases). Looked up from germline, CDR1 is SGHTA and CDR2 is FQGNSA. Trimming took off 0 bases at V and 7 bases at J, with 9 bases between the two ends. The CDR3 runs 14 residues. The CDR3 DNA is TGTGCCAGCAGCTTAGCACTAGCTGACGGGGAGCTGTTTTTT. It codes for CASSLALADGELFF.

The V and J genes are TRBV21-1 and TRBJ1-1; no DNA check was done on the table's D call, TRBD1. TRBV21-1 is marked as a pseudogene. The CDR3 is 14 residues long. In DNA form, the CDR3 reads TGTGCCAGCAGTCAGGGATGGAGGAACACTGAAGCTTTCTTT. It is translated as CASSQGWRNTEAFF.

This chain joins TRBV7-2 and TRBJ2-2; a possible D gene is TRBD2 (5 bases). This CDR3 contains 14 residues. V gave up 4 bases and J gave up 6 bases, with 12 bases separating them. The V gene's germline CDR1 is SGHTA and CDR2 FQGNSA. The CDR3 nucleotides read TGTGCCAGCAGCTGGGTTGAGAGGGCCGGGGAGCTGTTTTTT. Protein: CASSWVERAGELFF.

This chain connects TRBV9 to TRBJ2-2; 13 nucleotides align to TRBD2. Germline assignment: CDR1 SGDLS and CDR2 YYNGEE. The CDR3 has 17 residues. Trimming removed 3 bases from V and 3 bases from J; junction bases left unmatched: 5. The CDR3 loop is CASSASGTSGDTGELFF. In DNA, the CDR3 is TGTGCCAGCAGCGCCTCCGGGACTAGCGGGGACACCGGGGAGCTGTTTTTT.

This clonotype was counted a few times. The chain has TRBV20-1 and TRBJ2-3; tentatively, D is TRBD1 or TRBD2 (6 bases each). V lost 6 bases and J 1 base, leaving 17 bases between the germline ends. There are 15 residues in the CDR3. Per the germline V gene, CDR1 is DFQATT and CDR2 is SNEGSKA (reference sequence). The CDR3 reads CSAPGGDTGTDTQYF. In DNA, the CDR3 is TGCAGTGCCCCTGGCGGGGACACAGGCACAGATACGCAGTATTTT.

The sample holds many counts of this clonotype. The rearrangement joins TRBV5-6 to TRBJ2-5; D is ambiguous. Trimming shortened V by 4 bases and J by 4 bases, and 11 bases separated the two germline ends. CDR1 and CDR2 from the germline V gene are SGHDT and YYEEEE. The CDR3 is made up of 13 amino acids. The CDR3 DNA reads as TGTGCCAGCAGCCTTGGGCCCCCAGAGACCCAGTACTTC. Translating gives CASSLGPPETQYF. The full variable domain, rest sourced from reference TRBV5-6 and TRBJ2-5, is DAGVTQSPTHLIKTRGQQVTLRCSPKSGHDTVSWYQQALGQGPQFIFQYYEEEERQRGNFPDRFSGHQFPNYSSELNVNALLLGDSALYLCASSLGPPETQYFGPGTRLLVL.

The rearrangement uses TRBV12-3 or TRBV12-4 and TRBJ1-1, with D possibly being TRBD1 (5 bases). CDR3 size: 13 residues. V was clipped by 3 bases and J by 8 bases, with 13 bases between them. This CDR3 is CASSFLRGGEAFF. In DNA, the CDR3 is TGTGCCAGCAGTTTCCTCCGGGGGGGAGAAGCTTTCTTT.

This clonotype appeared many times. The J gene is TRBJ1-2, the V gene TRBV12-3 or TRBV12-4; D not certain. Between the trimmed V and J ends, which lost 1 base and 2 bases, there was a span of 5 bases. This CDR3 is 13 amino acids long. The DNA of the CDR3 is TGTGCCAGCAGTTTAGAGGAAAACTATGGCTACACCTTC. It is translated as CASSLEENYGYTF.

V is TRBV18 and J is TRBJ2-1, with 7 positions matching TRBD1. V lost 4 bases to trimming and J lost 6 bases; unmatched junction nucleotides: 15. This CDR3 is 17 amino acids long. The germline gives CDR1 KGHSH, CDR2 LQKENI. The DNA of the CDR3 is TGTGCCAGCTCACGTTTCACCGGGGACAGAGAGGTCAATGAGCAGTTCTTC. Encoded protein: CASSRFTGDREVNEQFF.

This clonotype occurred a few times. This chain joins TRBV7-8 and TRBJ2-2; TRBD1 matches 10 bases. This CDR3 comprises 16 residues. The germline V gene has CDR1 SGHVS and CDR2 FQNEAQ. Trimming removed 8 bases from V and 7 bases from J; junction bases left unmatched: 13. CDR3 nucleotide sequence: TGTGCCAGCCCTCGCTTGACAGGGGGCTATGTCGGGGAGCTGTTTTTT. Translated: CASPRLTGGYVGELFF.

This chain connects TRBV13 to TRBJ2-2; TRBD1 matches at 8 bases. Germline V CDR1 and CDR2: PRHDT, FYEKMQ (reference sequence). The CDR3 sequence is 15 residues long. V trimming: 3 bases; J trimming: 6 bases; junction bases outside the gene matches: 6. CDR3 sequence reads: CASSLFQGAAGELFF. The CDR3 nucleotides are TGTGCCAGCAGCTTGTTCCAGGGGGCCGCCGGGGAGCTGTTTTTT.

In this sample, this clonotype turned up a few times. The chain joins TRBV29-1 to TRBJ2-2, with D uncertain. V shed 2 bases and J shed 1 base, with 11 bases lying between them. The CDR3 length is 15 residues. Germline values: CDR1 SQVTM, CDR2 ANQGSEA. The CDR3 spells CSVERRHVNTGELFF. The DNA of the CDR3 is TGCAGCGTTGAAAGACGGCACGTGAACACCGGGGAGCTGTTTTTT.

V is TRBV25-1 and J is TRBJ2-5; D not resolved. CDR1 and CDR2 from the germline V gene are MGHDK and SYGVNS. The CDR3 has 15 amino acids. Trimming pared 2 bases from V and 1 base from J, leaving 11 bases between. CDR3 sequence reads: CASSEVRVSQETQYF. The CDR3 DNA reads TGTGCCAGCAGTGAAGTAAGAGTGTCCCAAGAGACCCAGTACTTC.

This chain joins TRBV6-5 and TRBJ1-2; no definite D call. The germline gives CDR1 MNHEY, CDR2 SVGAGI. This CDR3 is 14 amino acids long. V was clipped by 2 bases and J by 3 bases, with 10 bases between them. CDR3 sequence reads: CASSYRSGDYGYTF. The CDR3 bases are TGTGCCAGCAGTTACAGGTCCGGGGACTATGGCTACACCTTC.